These 19 T cell receptor beta chains were all obtained from the same sample, sequenced in a study of OX40 agonist ivuxolimab in advanced cancers. Library prep was done by the immunoSEQ multiplex PCR assay. TCRdb took this table from immuneACCESS and kept in-frame rearrangements with V and J called. Such tables lack part of the clones; where checked against another copy, unresolved V genes explain under half of the gap, and the rest is unexplained. The sample contains 70,000 to 85,000 clones, around 86% of them found a single time. The ten largest clones represent 1.9% of the sample. The source material was CD4+ or CD8+ T cells sorted from blood, sampled in a trial of the OX40 agonist ivuxolimab. The source is an adult with an advanced solid tumor such as melanoma, head and neck, liver or kidney cancer.

The genes are TRBV18 and TRBJ1-5, with D perhaps matching TRBD1 (6 bases). Trimming took off 3 bases at V and 4 bases at J, with 10 bases between the two ends. The CDR3 has 14 residues. Germline V gene data show CDR1 as KGHSH and CDR2 as LQKENI. The chain's CDR3 is CASSPGQSNQPQHF. In DNA form, the CDR3 reads TGTGCCAGCTCACCGGGACAATCTAATCAGCCCCAGCATTTT.

In the case of this clone: At one end, the junction sequence differs from germline, possibly due to a read error. J is TRBJ1-3 and V is TRBV7-9; unclear D gene. The germline CDR1 and CDR2 sequences are SEHNR and FQNEAQ (reference sequence). There are 17 residues in the CDR3. CDR3 coding DNA: TGCGCCAGCAGCCAAGGCGTCGGTTCCGGGTCTGGAAACACCATATATTTT. This codes for CASSQGVGSGSGNTIYF.

CDR3 loop: CASSVGVSQNTGELFF. In DNA, the CDR3 is TGTGCCAGCAGCGTAGGCGTCAGCCAGAACACCGGGGAGCTGTTTTTT. The rearrangement joins TRBV9 to TRBJ2-2; D call uncertain. Deletions cut 0 bases from V and 1 base from J, with 10 bases between. The CDR3 is made up of 16 amino acids. CDR1 SGDLS and CDR2 YYNGEE come from the germline V gene.

This clone was found a few times. V is TRBV19 and J is TRBJ2-3; TRBD1 matches 9 bases. V gave up 4 bases and J gave up 0 bases; unmatched junction bases: 14. This CDR3 has 19 residues. Germline CDR1 reads LNHDA; CDR2 reads SQIVND (reference sequence). CDR3 region: CASSTLYLPGQGSTDTQYF. CDR3 nucleotides: TGTGCCAGTAGTACCCTCTATCTGCCGGGACAGGGAAGCACAGATACGCAGTATTTT. The variable domain in full, with the rest retrieved from reference TRBV19 and TRBJ2-3, is DGGITQSPKYLFRKEGQNVTLSCEQNLNHDAMYWYRQDPGQGLRLIYYSQIVNDFQKGDIAEGYSVSREKKESFPLTVTSAQKNPTAFYLCASSTLYLPGQGSTDTQYFGPGTRLTVL.

In nucleotides, the CDR3 is TGTGCCTGGACCGCGGCACAGGGGTCCTACAATGAGCAGTTCTTC. It codes for CAWTAAQGSYNEQFF. This chain links TRBV30 with TRBJ2-1; 7 nucleotides align to TRBD1. Looked up from germline, CDR1 is GTSNPN and CDR2 is SVGIG (reference sequence). The CDR3 length is 15 residues. The V and J ends lost 4 bases and 1 base, in that order; junction bases with no gene match: 7.

The chain links TRBV7-2 to TRBJ1-3, with a possible D match to TRBD1 (6 bases). This CDR3 is 13 amino acids long. Germline assignment: CDR1 SGHTA and CDR2 FQGNSA. V lost 5 bases to trimming and J lost 4 bases, with 9 bases between them. The CDR3 is CASSPGQGNTIYF. As DNA, the CDR3 is TGTGCCAGCAGCCCTGGACAGGGAAACACCATATATTTT.

The J gene is TRBJ2-5, the V gene TRBV11-3; 12 nucleotides align to TRBD2. The CDR3 totals 17 residues. Germline V gene data show CDR1 as SGHNT and CDR2 as YENEEA. V dropped 2 bases and J dropped 0; count of bases not matched to a gene: 4. DNA for the CDR3: TGTGCCAGCAGCTTACGTCTAGCGGGAGGGCACCAAGAGACCCAGTACTTC. This gives the protein CASSLRLAGGHQETQYF.

This chain links TRBV4-2 with TRBJ2-1; 9 nucleotides agree with TRBD2. The V gene end was trimmed by 0 bases and the J gene end by 0 bases; junction bases not matched to a gene: 12. The germline gives CDR1 LGHNA, CDR2 YNFKEQ. This CDR3 is 20 amino acids long. The CDR3, as DNA: TGTGCCAGCAGCCAAGACTGGGTCCGCGGGGGGGGAACCTCCTACAATGAGCAGTTCTTC. Translation gives CASSQDWVRGGGTSYNEQFF.

The J gene is TRBJ1-3, the V gene TRBV6-5; D is perhaps TRBD1 (5 bases). Germline lookup yields CDR1 MNHEY and CDR2 SVGAGI. The CDR3 has 11 residues. The V and J ends lost 8 bases and 4 bases respectively, with 6 bases between them. The CDR3 bases are TGTGCCAGCTGGGGGGGAAACACCATATATTTT. Translating gives CASWGGNTIYF.

The chain is built from TRBV7-2 and TRBJ1-6, with no clear D. CDR3 size: 13 residues. V gave up 5 bases and J gave up 4 bases, with 6 bases separating them. From germline, CDR1 is SGHTA and CDR2 FQGNSA. The chain's CDR3 is CASSELYNSPLHF. The CDR3 DNA sequence: TGTGCCAGCAGCGAGTTATATAATTCACCCCTCCACTTT.

This chain links TRBV15 with TRBJ2-5, with a tentative D call TRBD1 (6 bases). CDR1 is LNHNV and CDR2 is YYDKDF in the germline V gene (reference sequence). The CDR3 is 14 residues long. V lost 4 bases and J lost 3, with 12 bases in between. CDR3 in DNA: TGTGCCACCAGCAAGACAGGCCGGGAAGAGACCCAGTACTTC. Translating gives CATSKTGREETQYF.

V gene TRBV19 combines with J gene TRBJ2-1; D gene ambiguous. This CDR3 has 11 residues. From germline, CDR1 is LNHDA and CDR2 SQIVND (reference sequence). The V gene lost 3 bases and the J gene lost 8 bases, with 5 bases spanning the gap. CDR3 bases: TGTGCCAGTAGTATTTGGGATGAGCAGTTCTTC. Encoded protein: CASSIWDEQFF.

This chain joins TRBV28 and TRBJ2-7; D call uncertain. The V and J ends lost 8 bases and 2 bases respectively, with 10 bases between them. The CDR3 contains 12 residues. CDR1 is MDHEN, CDR2 SYDVKM, per germline. The chain's CDR3 is CASSGHPYEQYF. The CDR3, as DNA: TGTGCCAGCTCGGGCCACCCCTACGAGCAGTACTTC.

This clone turned up a few times. The chain has TRBV2 and TRBJ2-3; 7 bases fit TRBD2. Germline-derived CDR1 and CDR2 are SNHLY and FYNNEI. This CDR3 is 14 amino acids long. V lost 6 bases to trimming and J lost 3 bases; unmatched junction nucleotides: 6. DNA of the CDR3: TGTGCCAGCAGCCTCCCGGGACTAACAGATACGCAGTATTTT. It is translated as CASSLPGLTDTQYF.

This chain links TRBV2 with TRBJ1-2; 7 bases are shared with TRBD1. V shed 4 bases, J shed 1 base, and the junction held 3 bases outside the gene matches. Germline CDR1 is SNHLY and CDR2 is FYNNEI. CDR3 length: 14 residues. The CDR3 region is CASSVYRGNYGYTF. The CDR3 nucleotides are TGTGCCAGCAGTGTTTACAGGGGTAACTATGGCTACACCTTC.

V usage is TRBV19 and J usage is TRBJ2-2, with a possible D match to TRBD1 (5 bases). This CDR3 comprises 16 residues. Trimming removed 5 bases at V and 0 bases at J, with 13 bases between. Germline V gives CDR1 LNHDA, CDR2 SQIVND (reference sequence). CDR3 amino acids: CASSFLTVPNTGELFF. The CDR3, as DNA: TGTGCCAGTAGTTTCTTGACAGTACCGAACACCGGGGAGCTGTTTTTT.

The chain carries TRBV13 and TRBJ2-3; no definite D call. V was pared by 5 bases and J by 2 bases, with 8 bases between. CDR3 length: 13 amino acids. The V gene's germline CDR1 is PRHDT and CDR2 FYEKMQ (reference sequence). CDR3 amino acids: CASSHYSTDTQYF. The CDR3 nucleotides are TGTGCCAGCAGCCATTACTCCACAGATACGCAGTATTTT.

J is TRBJ2-3 and V is TRBV5-5; 10 nucleotides match TRBD1. Germline V gives CDR1 SGHKS, CDR2 YYEKEE (reference sequence). V lost 6 bases, J lost 4 bases, and 11 bases stayed unmatched. The CDR3 length is 16 residues. CDR3: CASKPTRGQGPDTQYF. The CDR3 DNA reads TGTGCCAGCAAGCCTACTAGGGGACAGGGGCCAGATACGCAGTATTTT.

The chain carries TRBV6-5 and TRBJ1-3; D remains unclear. V was clipped by 7 bases and J by 4 bases, with 14 bases between them. Germline lookup yields CDR1 MNHEY and CDR2 SVGAGI. The CDR3 has 14 amino acids. CDR3 nucleotide sequence: TGTGCCAGCAAAGACTACGCCTCCGGAAACACCATATATTTT. Translating gives CASKDYASGNTIYF.